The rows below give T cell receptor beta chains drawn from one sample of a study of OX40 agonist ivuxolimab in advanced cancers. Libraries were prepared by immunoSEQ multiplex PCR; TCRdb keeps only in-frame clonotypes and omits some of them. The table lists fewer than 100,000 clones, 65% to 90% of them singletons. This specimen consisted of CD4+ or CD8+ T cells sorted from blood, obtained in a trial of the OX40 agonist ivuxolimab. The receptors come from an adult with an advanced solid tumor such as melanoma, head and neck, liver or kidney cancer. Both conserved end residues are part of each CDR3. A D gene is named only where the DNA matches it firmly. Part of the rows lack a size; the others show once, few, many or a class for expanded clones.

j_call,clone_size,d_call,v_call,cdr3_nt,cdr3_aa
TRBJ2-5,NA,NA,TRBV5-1,TGCGCCAGCAGCTTGCGAACGGGTACCTTCCAAGAGACCCAGTACTTC,CASSLRTGTFQETQYF
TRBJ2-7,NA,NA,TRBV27,TGTGCCAGCAGTTCCCTCAGCCGAGGGGAGCAGTACTTC,CASSSLSRGEQYF
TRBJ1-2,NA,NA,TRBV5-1,TGCGCCAGCAGCGCGGGACACCCGGGGGTCGGTGGCTACACCTTC,CASSAGHPGVGGYTF
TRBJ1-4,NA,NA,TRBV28,TGTGCCAGCAGTCCCGGAGTGGCTGAAGAAAAACTGTTTTTT,CASSPGVAEEKLFF
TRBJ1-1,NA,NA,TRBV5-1,TGCGCCAGCAGCTTGGACACCTACACTGAAGCTTTCTTT,CASSLDTYTEAFF
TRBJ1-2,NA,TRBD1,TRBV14,TGTGCCAGCAGCCAACAGGGACAGGGAAACTATGGCTACACCTTC,CASSQQGQGNYGYTF
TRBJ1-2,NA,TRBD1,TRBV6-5,TGTGCCAGCAGTCGACACGGGACAGGGAGTGGCTACACCTTC,CASSRHGTGSGYTF
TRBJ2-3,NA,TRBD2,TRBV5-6,TGTGCCAGCAGCTTGGAGGTTGGGCGGGGGGTTCGCACAGATACGCAGTATTTT,CASSLEVGRGVRTDTQYF
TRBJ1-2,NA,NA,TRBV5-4,TGTGCCAGCAGCTTGCCGGCAGGTCCCTATGGCTACACCTTC,CASSLPAGPYGYTF
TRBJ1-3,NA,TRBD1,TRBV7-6,TGTGCCAGCAGCTCGAAGGCGGGACAGGTATACTCTGGAAACACCATATATTTT,CASSSKAGQVYSGNTIYF
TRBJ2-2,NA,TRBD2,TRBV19,TGTGCCAGTAAACTAGCGGGGAACACCGGGGAGCTGTTTTTT,CASKLAGNTGELFF
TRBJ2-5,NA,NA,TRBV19,TGTGCCAGTGGGGTAGACGGAGAGACCCAGTACTTC,CASGVDGETQYF
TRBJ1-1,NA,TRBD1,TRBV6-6,TGTGCCAGCAGTACGCAGGGGGCGAGGACTGAAGCTTTCTTT,CASSTQGARTEAFF
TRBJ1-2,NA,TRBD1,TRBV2,TGTGCCAGCAGAGGGGGACAGGATGGTGGCTACACCTTC,CASRGGQDGGYTF
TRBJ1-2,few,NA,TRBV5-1,TGCGCCAGCAGCTTGAGTTGGACGGGTAACTATGGCTACACCTTC,CASSLSWTGNYGYTF
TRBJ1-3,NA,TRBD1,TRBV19,TGTGCCAGCGCGTACAGGGGGCCTGGAAACACCATATATTTT,CASAYRGPGNTIYF
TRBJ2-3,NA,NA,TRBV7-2,TGTGCCAGCAGCCTATACGGGGGGCCCACAGATACGCAGTATTTT,CASSLYGGPTDTQYF
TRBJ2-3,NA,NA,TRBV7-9,TGTGCCAGCAGCTTTGAGGGAACAGATACGCAGTATTTT,CASSFEGTDTQYF
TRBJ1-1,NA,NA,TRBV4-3,TGCGCCAGCAGCCAAGATGCAGGGGTGGCTGAAGCTTTCTTT,CASSQDAGVAEAFF
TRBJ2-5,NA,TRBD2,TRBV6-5,TGTGCCAGCAGTTACAGCGGGGCGTACCAAGAGACCCAGTACTTC,CASSYSGAYQETQYF
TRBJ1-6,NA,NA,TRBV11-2,TGTGCCAGCAGCTTAGCCCCCCAGCCTAATTCACCCCTCCACTTT,CASSLAPQPNSPLHF
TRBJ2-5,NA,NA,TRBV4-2,TGTGCCAGCAGCCAAGGGGGGACCGCGGAGACCCAGTACTTC,CASSQGGTAETQYF